This T cell receptor (beta chain) was recorded in a study of shared clonotypes between healthy human individuals. Only in-frame clones appear in the TCRdb table, and some are missing; sequencing was by immunoSEQ multiplex PCR. The sample consists of millions of clones, about 95% of them appearing once. Cells designated naive CD8 were CD45RO-negative and were positively selected for CCR7, with terminally differentiated effector memory CD45RA+ cells excluded. Sequencing was done on a sample of naive CD8+ T cells sorted from blood. The TCR originated in a man aged 18 to 30 in good health.

The CDR3 nucleotides read TGTGCCAGCAGTTTAACCCTCATGGACACCGGGGAGCTGTTTTTT. It is translated as CASSLTLMDTGELFF. V usage is TRBV6-6 and J usage is TRBJ2-2, with D uncertain. Germline-derived CDR1 and CDR2 are MNHNY and SVGAGI (reference sequence). This CDR3 is 15 amino acids long. V dropped 4 bases and J dropped 3 bases, with 12 bases sitting between them.